This T cell receptor beta chain was captured in a study of cytomegalovirus exposure and HLA in healthy donors (dated by TCRdb to the late 2010s). With respect to the entire study: In an earlier analysis of 450 to 750 of the donors, 276 Gb of sequence data and 90 million to 120 million unique TCR beta sequences from about 179 million T cells were reported. Around 320 gigabases of sequencing data and approximately 85 million unique TCR sequences were included in an early release covering about 620 HLA-typed donors. Of the approximately 400 genotyped donors, approximately 82% fell in the genetic ancestry cluster associated with self-reported Caucasian donors. The study aimed to test whether signatures of past pathogen exposure could be identified by cataloging public T cell receptors. The T cell repertoires of several hundred subjects were profiled by immunosequencing and related to cytomegalovirus serostatus. A separate validation cohort of over a hundred different subjects was used in addition to the roughly 700-subject first cohort. To predict cytomegalovirus infection status, the study brought together high-throughput TCR immunosequencing, statistical association of individual TCRs with disease status, and machine learning. To study patterns of TCR occurrence, a later analysis re-analyzed previously published TCR beta repertoires from several hundred donors and added high-resolution HLA genotyping. In the later analysis, no new phenotypic data were used to find candidate immune exposures; instead, reliance was placed on TCR beta sequences and their occurrence across donors. An earlier analysis of roughly 600 of the donors used high-throughput TCR beta sequencing to judge whether each TCR beta V gene segment behaved as functional or pseudogenic. Donor age, sex, ethnicity and CMV serostatus were collected together with the repertoire data. Genome-wide SNP genotypes for about 60% of the roughly 700 donors were used in a later genetic analysis, which treated that subset as a discovery cohort. All discovery cohort repertoires had been generated on a single sequencing platform. HLA typing included class I and class II loci at four-digit resolution. Typing coverage varied by locus: roughly 629-640 donors for A, B, C, DRB1 and DQB1; around 560 for DQA1; more than 600 for DPA1; more than 450 for DPB1. Four or five DR-DQ haplotypes were handled as single units for association and clustering, since linkage in the cohort was strong. On average, approximately 250,000 unique TCR beta nucleotide sequences were sequenced per donor among a few hundred genotyped donors of the cohort, with roughly a sixth of those sequences being non-productive. Study-wide conclusions, independent of this receptor: Linkage disequilibrium might explain the correlated functional status among segregating V segments, but an unknown experimental factor could not be excluded. According to a later analysis, TCR association rates differed among HLA loci, with DRB1 alleles showing the most associated TCRs and HLA-C alleles showing the fewest. This cohort had only TCR beta chains sequenced, and the lack of alpha or paired-chain data limited which features could be detected. In both the original and validation cohorts, the classifier was reported to diagnose cytomegalovirus status with high specificity and sensitivity. Presence/absence analyses assumed roughly uniform sequencing depth across donors, an assumption that may not hold. In a later genetic analysis, a missense DCLRE1C variant was associated with V-gene and J-gene trimming of TCR beta chains, and the association was replicated in an independent cohort. According to the authors, the approach could potentially be generalized to other disease states and immunological phenotypes. A later analysis found that most CMV-associated TCR beta chains appeared HLA-restricted, with HLA associations seemingly driven largely by CMV exposure. A few of the identified cytomegalovirus-associated TCR beta chains were confirmed in vitro to be specific for cytomegalovirus antigens. HLA typing was unavailable for some donors at each locus, so association tests used only the typed subset. The only immune exposure information available for the cohort was CMV serostatus. Compared with equally common non-associated chains, HLA-associated TCR beta chains in a later analysis were more clonally expanded and had lower generation probabilities. When HLA alleles, especially DR and DQ, strongly co-occurred, TCR associations were difficult to assign to individual alleles. Compared with the approximately 700-donor mean, donors in an Asian-associated ancestry cluster had fewer N-insertions in productive TCRs, according to a later genetic analysis. An earlier analysis of approximately 500 of the donors showed that most TCR beta V segments appeared in productive rearrangements either about 90% or about 30% of the time, which broadly matched IMGT annotations. In a later analysis, 16,951 TCR beta sequences were associated with specific HLA alleles at a false discovery rate of 0.05. A later analysis reported that several top co-occurrence clusters appeared linked to parvovirus B19, influenza, CMV and Epstein-Barr virus. In the study, around 160 TCR beta chains were listed as associated with cytomegalovirus. Across donors, most TCR sequences were observed very rarely, whereas some public TCRs were present in many individuals. A group of highly shared sequence variants was considered likely to be a technical artifact of the sequencing pipeline. A further reported finding was that TCR beta sequences accurately predicted the HLA-A and HLA-B alleles for most subjects in the first cohort. The earlier analysis of approximately 590 of the donors excluded roughly 17 rarely observed V segments, including chromosome 9 orphons, because counts were too low. Some IMGT-functional V segments, including TRBV6-2 and TRBV6-3, could not be distinguished by the 87-base-pair reads and were therefore excluded.

Library prep was done by the immunoSEQ multiplex PCR assay. A mixture of 60 forward primers for TCR Vbeta segments and 13 reverse primers for TCR Jbeta segments was used in the multiplex PCR. The CDR3 region of rearranged TCR beta genes was amplified from genomic DNA by a multiplex PCR assay. The Illumina HiSeq System was used to sequence the amplified TCR beta libraries as 87-base-pair reads. On the study's bioinformatics: In a later analysis, about 80 million unique TCR beta chains were counted across the approximately 620 repertoires, and roughly 9.9 million of these chains were shared by at least two donors. Raw reads were error-corrected and collapsed into unique sequences by a nearest-neighbor algorithm in which closely related sequences were merged to remove PCR and sequencing errors. V, D and J gene segments were assigned by aligning CDR3 sequences to IMGT reference sequences. Each retained sequence needed at least a six-nucleotide match to both a V gene segment and a J gene segment. Rearrangements were classified as productive when the CDR3 lacked stop codons and remained in frame with V and J, and all other rearrangements were classified as non-productive. CDR3 was defined according to IMGT convention as the region running from the second conserved V-encoded cysteine to the conserved J-encoded phenylalanine. In an earlier analysis of around 570 of the donors, sequences lacking an unambiguous match to a single V gene segment were excluded. An earlier analysis of 587 of the donors classified V segments as functional when productive rearrangements were above 56.7% and as segregating when the standard deviation between donors was above 5%. To diagnose cytomegalovirus status from the catalog of TCR beta chain sequences, a statistical classification framework was built. V and J gene assignment, in a later analysis, came from comparing TCR nucleotide sequences with IMGT/GENE-DB human TR gene sequences. The TCRdist pipeline was used in a later analysis to assign CDR3 sequences and most-parsimonious VDJ recombination scenarios. In a later analysis, each TCR beta chain was defined by its CDR3 amino acid sequence together with its V-gene family, and reads without a unique V-gene family were excluded. In a later analysis, some 600 highly shared, low-generation-probability nucleotide sequences were removed to address suspected cross-contamination and a sequencing artifact. A later analysis calculated a clonal expansion index for each public chain from normalized within-repertoire ranks of inferred template counts. Generation probabilities in a later analysis came from a VDJ recombination model fitted to out-of-frame rearrangements, and those results were checked against IGoR. In a later analysis, hypergeometric tests were used to score TCR-TCR, TCR-HLA and TCR-CMV co-occurrence, with a repertoire-size bias correction applied to TCR pairs. To estimate false discovery rates, a later analysis permuted the HLA or CMV assignments 20 times. In a later analysis, co-occurring TCRs were grouped using DBSCAN, and TCRdist sequence similarity was added for clustering within HLA-allele-positive subsets. Co-occurrence clustering excluded repertoires with fewer than 30,000 or more than 120,000 public chains, plus five with anomalous nucleotide sharing. TCRdb retrieved this table from immuneACCESS and kept in-frame rearrangements only. Not all clones are present; in checked studies, unresolved V genes account for under half, and no reason is known for the remainder. V, J and clone size derive from that table, while D and trimming were established from the DNA sequence. The table held for this sample gives more than 95,000 clones. More than 0.9% of the sample goes to the ten largest clones.

The V end loses 6 bases and the J end loses 4 bases, and a stretch of 10 bases separates them. The CDR3 runs 13 residues from the cysteine to the phenylalanine. Just CDR3 DNA is preserved here, 39 bases in frame from base 1. The germline V gene provides CDR1 SGHAT and CDR2 FQNNGV. Comments on this clone: The clone's antigen remains unknown.

The cohort comprised 550 to 700 healthy bone marrow donors. At the time of sampling, all cohort members were nominally healthy, though unrecorded immune exposures were likely present. The donor was CMV seronegative and belonged to the group of under 400 seronegative cohort members. A peripheral blood sample was provided by each donor, and peripheral blood mononuclear cells were used for TCR beta sequencing. The Qiagen DNeasy Blood Extraction Kit was used to extract genomic DNA from the blood cell samples. The sample comprised PBMCs. This sequence originates from a man between 18 and 35 years old in good health and CMV-seronegative. The chain joins TRBV11-2 to TRBJ1-3; no D gene can be assigned with confidence. The DNA sequence is given as TGTGCCAGCAGAGGAGGGCCCGGAAACACCATATATTTT. Translated, it reads CASRGGPGNTIYF.